This T cell receptor (beta chain) was sequenced in a study of cytomegalovirus exposure and HLA in healthy donors. This clone was seen more than once but under ten times. What it recognizes is unknown. Study observations and caveats: CMV antigen specificity of a few CMV-associated chains was confirmed in vitro. The study labeled around 160 TCR beta chains cytomegalovirus-associated. Most TCR sequences showed up rarely, but some public TCRs showed up in many donors.

V lost 4 bases, J lost 7 bases, and 7 bases lay in between. The CDR3 is 11 residues long. Germline CDR1 and CDR2: MDHEN and SYDVKM. Clones were sequenced by immunoSEQ multiplex PCR, and TCRdb holds only the in-frame ones, with some missing. The sample lists about 280,000 clones; around nine tenths were seen once. The V gene is TRBV28, the J gene TRBJ1-1; TRBD1 is a possible D gene (5 bases). The specimen sequenced was PBMCs. This TCR derives from a woman between 18 and 30 years old in good health and CMV-seronegative. Here the CDR3 reads CASSWGDEAFF. The CDR3 bases are TGTGCCAGCAGTTGGGGGGATGAAGCTTTCTTT.